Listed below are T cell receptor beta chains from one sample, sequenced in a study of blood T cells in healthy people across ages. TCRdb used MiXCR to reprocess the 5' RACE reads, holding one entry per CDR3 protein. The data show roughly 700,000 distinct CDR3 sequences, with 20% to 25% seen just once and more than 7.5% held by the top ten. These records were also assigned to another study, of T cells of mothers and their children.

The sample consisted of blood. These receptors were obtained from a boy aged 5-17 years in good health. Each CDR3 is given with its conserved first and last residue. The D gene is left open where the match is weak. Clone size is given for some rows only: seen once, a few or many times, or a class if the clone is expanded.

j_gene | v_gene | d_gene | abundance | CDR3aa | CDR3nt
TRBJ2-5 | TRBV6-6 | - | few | CASTPERQTQYF | TGTGCCAGCACCCCGGAGAGGCAGACCCAGTACTTC
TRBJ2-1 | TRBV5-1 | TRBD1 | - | CASRAETGDRNEQFF | TGCGCCAGCAGAGCGGAGACAGGGGATAGGAATGAGCAGTTCTTC
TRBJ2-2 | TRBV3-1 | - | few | CASSQWVEMPGELFF | TGTGCCAGCAGCCAATGGGTGGAAATGCCCGGGGAGCTGTTTTTT
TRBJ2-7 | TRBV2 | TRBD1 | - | CASSEALTGSSEQYF | TGTGCCAGTAGTGAAGCGCTGACAGGGTCCAGCGAGCAGTACTTC
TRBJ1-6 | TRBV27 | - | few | CASSPPGVWTLHF | TGTGCCAGCAGTCCCCCGGGTGTCTGGACCCTCCACTTT
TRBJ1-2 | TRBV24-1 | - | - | CATSDRTTSYGYTF | TGTGCCACCAGTGATCGGACGACGTCCTATGGCTACACCTTC
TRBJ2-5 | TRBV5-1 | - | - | CASSLYPDQETQYF | TGCGCCAGCAGCTTGTATCCGGACCAAGAGACCCAGTACTTC
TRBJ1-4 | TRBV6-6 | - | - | CATRPQNEKLFF | TGTGCCACCCGACCGCAAAATGAAAAACTGTTTTTT
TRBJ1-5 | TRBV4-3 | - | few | CASSQEVAGNQPQHF | TGCGCCAGCAGCCAAGAAGTAGCAGGGAATCAGCCCCAGCATTTT
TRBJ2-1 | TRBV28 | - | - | CASSFQGEYNEQFF | TGTGCCAGCAGTTTCCAGGGCGAATACAATGAGCAGTTCTTC
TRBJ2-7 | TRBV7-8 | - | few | CASSLVPSTSSYEQYF | TGCGCCAGCAGCTTAGTTCCTAGCACGAGCTCCTACGAGCAGTACTTC
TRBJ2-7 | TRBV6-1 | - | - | CASSEEGRSSYEQYF | TGTGCCAGCAGCGAGGAGGGCCGTAGCTCCTACGAGCAGTACTTC